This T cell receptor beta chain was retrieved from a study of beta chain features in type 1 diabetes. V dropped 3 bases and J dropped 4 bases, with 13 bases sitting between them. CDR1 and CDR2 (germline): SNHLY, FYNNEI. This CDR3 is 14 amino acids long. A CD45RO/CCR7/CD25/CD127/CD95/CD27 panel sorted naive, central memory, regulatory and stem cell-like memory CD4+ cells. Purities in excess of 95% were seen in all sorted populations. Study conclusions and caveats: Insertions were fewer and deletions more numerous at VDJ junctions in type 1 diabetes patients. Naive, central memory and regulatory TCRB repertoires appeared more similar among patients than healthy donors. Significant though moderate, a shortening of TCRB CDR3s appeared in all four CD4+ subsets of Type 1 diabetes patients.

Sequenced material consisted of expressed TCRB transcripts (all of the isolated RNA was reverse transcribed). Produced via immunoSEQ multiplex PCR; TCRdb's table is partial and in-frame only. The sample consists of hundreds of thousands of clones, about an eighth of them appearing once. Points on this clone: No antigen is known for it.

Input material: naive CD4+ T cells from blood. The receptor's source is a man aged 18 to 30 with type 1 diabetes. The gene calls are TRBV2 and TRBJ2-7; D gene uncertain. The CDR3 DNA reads TGTGCCAGCAGTGAGAAGGTTCTGACATACGAGCAGTACTTC. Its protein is CASSEKVLTYEQYF. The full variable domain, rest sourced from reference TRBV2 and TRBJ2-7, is EPEVTQTPSHQVTQMGQEVILRCVPISNHLYFYWYRQILGQKVEFLVSFYNNEISEKSEIFDDQFSVERPDGSNFTLKIRSTKLEDSAMYFCASSEKVLTYEQYFGPGTRLTVT.